This TCR beta chain was documented in a study of cytomegalovirus exposure and HLA in healthy donors. Germline CDR1 and CDR2: MNHEY and SMNVEV (reference sequence). CDR3 size: 14 residues. J was trimmed by 8 bases and V by 2 bases; bases with no gene match: 8. TCRdb keeps only in-frame clones here, not all; method: immunoSEQ multiplex PCR. The sample comprises roughly 140,000 clones, about nine tenths of which are singletons, and roughly 0.7% rests with the top ten. The chain couples TRBV27 to TRBJ1-2; 7 bases line up with TRBD1. The sequencing sample was made of PBMCs. The sequence was obtained from a man aged 18-30 years in good health and CMV-seronegative. CDR3 DNA: TGTGCCAGCAGTTTAGGCACAGGGGCGGGGGGCTACACCTTC. This codes for CASSLGTGAGGYTF.